This T cell receptor beta chain was recorded in a study of a mutant IDH1 vaccine in newly diagnosed glioma (dated by TCRdb to the early 2020s). For the study in its entirety: Patients were given eight vaccinations, in weeks 1, 3, 5, 7, 11, 15, 19 and 23, which matched visits V03 through V10. Longitudinal TCRB deep sequencing was done for 25 treated patients, wherever samples were available for exploratory analyses. Of the approximately 35 treated patients, approximately 62% were male and approximately 40% were female, and a mean age of 40.4 years was recorded. Peripheral blood samples were drawn at six visits, namely V03 (baseline), V05, V07, V10, V12 and V13. Prior to enrollment, standard therapy consisting of radiotherapy alone, temozolomide alone, or radiochemotherapy with temozolomide had been administered to patients, with the combination being received by most patients. Vaccination started 4-6 weeks after radiotherapy alone, or was given together with temozolomide cycles in the groups whose treatment included chemotherapy.

What the study reported, not specific to this receptor: Vaccine-induced immune responses across multiple MHC alleles were detected in approximately 93% of patients. It was noted by the authors that analyses of patient blood samples could not be reproduced owing to sample limitations. No apparent relationship was observed between pseudoprogression and alterations in the top peripheral T cell clonotypes detected by TCRB sequencing. PBMC samples for TCRB deep sequencing were selected based on availability.

On this clone: Its antigen remains undetermined. Base qualities are not recorded, but no much larger clone differs from it by a single base.

The CDR3 has 14 amino acids, counting the end cysteine and phenylalanine. CDR3 DNA is the only sequence kept; it has 42 bases, read in frame from the first base. CDR1 SGHRS and CDR2 YFSETQ are derived from the germline V gene. V is cut by 3 bases and J by 1 base, and the space between the germline ends is 10 bases. According to the study, the label for this sample's time point signals: week 23, last vaccination. Every vaccine dose consisted of 300 ug of a 20-mer mutant IDH1 peptide in Montanide, administered subcutaneously together with topical imiquimod. The donors had newly diagnosed IDH1-mutant astrocytomas of WHO grade 3 or 4 that showed loss of nuclear ATRX. The samples were drawn from NOA16, a multicentre, single-arm, open-label phase I trial in Germany that tested a mutant IDH1 peptide vaccine in humans for the first time. Genomic DNA for TCRB sequencing was extracted from EDTA blood using the DNeasy Blood and Tissue Kit.

The library was produced with the immunoSEQ multiplex PCR assay. Rearranged TCR beta chain sequences were amplified using the hsTCRB Kit according to the manufacturer's protocol. An Illumina MiSeq was used to sequence the TCRB libraries. The authors' analysis ran thus. The proprietary platform of the kit vendor was used for demultiplexing, trimming and gene mapping. The source is immuneACCESS, and TCRdb retained only in-frame sequences with V and J called. Part of the clones is not carried over; for the studies checked, unresolved V genes explain less than half of this, and the remainder is unexplained. D and trimming were read from the DNA, whereas the V and J calls and clone size are those reported in that table. The sample table records 65,000 or so clones; about 85% of these occur just once. The ten largest clones represent roughly 4% of the sample.

The sequence is built from TRBV5-1 and TRBJ1-1; no confident D gene assignment can be made. This material consisted of PBMCs, taken from a glioma patient whose treatment included an IDH1 peptide vaccine. The receptor comes from a man younger than 45 with glioma. The DNA sequence is TGCGCCAGCAGCTCCGGACCTCAGAACACTGAAGCTTTCTTT. Its translation reads: CASSSGPQNTEAFF.